The sequence of this T cell receptor (beta chain) was determined in a study of control samples from healthy donors and cancer patients. Here immunoSEQ multiplex PCR was the method, and the copy in TCRdb shows in-frame clones only, minus some. There are about 140,000 clones in the sample; roughly 89% occur only once, and about 11% lies in the top ten. The junction had 3 bases not matched to a gene; V was cut back by 1 base and J by 0 bases. Germline CDR1 reads SGHDT; CDR2 reads YYEEEE. The CDR3 sequence is 15 residues long. The sequence came from a man younger than 45 in good health. Sequencing used blood. The V call is TRBV5-6, the J call TRBJ2-7, with 8 bases matching TRBD1. CDR3 coding DNA: TGTGCCAGCAGCTTGTGGACAGGGAGCTCCTACGAGCAGTACTTC. Translated, it gives CASSLWTGSSYEQYF.